The entry below gives a single TCR beta chain sequence along with its context. This specimen includes other DNA sequences encoding the same CDR3. These data originate in a study of blood T cell repertoires in COVID-19. Assay used: immunoSEQ multiplex PCR; TCRdb lists only in-frame clones, some missing. This sample yields 200,000 to 300,000 clones, of which approximately 83% are seen a single time; approximately 4% belongs to the top ten. The source material was PBMCs or T cells enriched from blood (not recorded which). This sequence was found in a woman aged 40 to 55 who had been exposed to COVID-19.

The CDR3 here is CASSSGSNQPQHF. The CDR3, as DNA: TGTGCCAGCTCATCGGGGAGCAATCAGCCCCAGCATTTT. The V gene is TRBV18, the J gene TRBJ1-5; D unclear. The CDR3 loop spans 13 amino acids. Germline loops: CDR1 KGHSH, CDR2 LQKENI. V was clipped by 5 bases and J by 1 base, with 6 bases between them.